The 18 T cell receptor beta chains below come from one sample, sequenced in a study of CD8 T cells in ankylosing spondylitis. TCRdb processed the 5' RACE reads anew with MiXCR; each CDR3 protein has one entry. The sample holds 250,000 or so distinct CDR3 sequences, approximately 20% seen once. The specimen was blood, either unsorted or a sorted T cell fraction (not recorded which). These receptors were collected from a male donor with ankylosing spondylitis or in good health (not recorded which).

The gene calls are TRBV7-9 and TRBJ2-7; D tentatively reads TRBD1 or TRBD2 (5 bases each). Germline CDR1 reads SEHNR; CDR2 reads FQNEAQ (reference sequence). This CDR3 is built from 15 residues. V dropped 5 bases and J dropped 3 bases, with 17 bases sitting between them. The CDR3 DNA is TGTGCCAGCAGCCAATCCACGGGGCCCGACTACGAGCAGTACTTC. It encodes CASSQSTGPDYEQYF.

The rearrangement joins TRBV9 to TRBJ2-2, with D possibly being TRBD2 (6 bases). Trimming removed 2 bases from V and 1 base from J, with 9 bases in between. The CDR3 runs 15 residues. Germline V lookup: CDR1 SGDLS, CDR2 YYNGEE. CDR3 sequence reads: CASSVPGVNTGELFF. CDR3 coding DNA: TGTGCCAGCAGCGTCCCGGGAGTGAACACCGGGGAGCTGTTTTTT.

This clonotype occurred a few times. This chain uses TRBV6-6 with TRBJ2-7, with 8 bases matching TRBD2. V was pared by 10 bases and J by 7 bases, with 12 bases of the junction left unmatched. The germline CDR1 and CDR2 sequences are MNHNY and SVGAGI (reference sequence). The CDR3 sequence is 13 residues long. CDR3 amino acids: CATLAGPPGEQYF. The CDR3 bases are TGTGCCACCTTAGCGGGACCACCGGGGGAGCAGTACTTC.

The sample holds many counts of this clonotype. The rearrangement joins TRBV29-1 to TRBJ2-1, with a tentative D call TRBD1 (6 bases). Per germline, CDR1 SQVTM and CDR2 ANQGSEA. Trimming cost V 8 bases and J 1 base, with 12 bases left between them. The CDR3 runs to 13 residues. The chain's CDR3 is CSLRTVSYNEQFF. The DNA for the CDR3 is TGCAGCCTGAGGACAGTTTCCTACAATGAGCAGTTCTTC.

The chain uses TRBV29-1 and TRBJ2-2, with TRBD2 matching over 8 bases. The CDR3 is made up of 15 amino acids. The V and J ends lost 3 bases and 2 bases, in that order; junction bases with no gene match: 5. From germline, CDR1 is SQVTM and CDR2 ANQGSEA. CDR3 sequence (DNA): TGCAGCGTTGAGCGTCTAGCGGGTAACACCGGGGAGCTGTTTTTT. Translation: CSVERLAGNTGELFF.

The chain has TRBV3-1 and TRBJ2-7, with D tentatively TRBD1 or TRBD2 (5 bases each). In germline, CDR1 is LGHDT, CDR2 YNNKEL (reference sequence). V was clipped by 3 bases and J by 3 bases, with 12 bases between them. CDR3 length equals 14 residues. The CDR3 protein is CASSQPGPGYEQYF. The CDR3 DNA reads as TGTGCCAGCAGCCAGCCGGGACCCGGCTACGAGCAGTACTTC.

The J gene is TRBJ2-2, the V gene TRBV7-9; D unresolved. Germline CDR1 and CDR2: SEHNR and FQNEAQ (reference sequence). V was pared by 5 bases and J by 4 bases, with 17 bases between. The CDR3 runs to 16 residues. DNA of the CDR3: TGTGCCAGCAGCCTAAGGTCTCCAGGTTTCACCGGGGAGCTGTTTTTT. Amino acids: CASSLRSPGFTGELFF. The full variable domain, with the rest looked up from reference TRBV7-9 and TRBJ2-2, is DTGVSQNPRHKITKRGQNVTFRCDPISEHNRLYWYRQTLGQGPEFLTYFQNEAQLEKSRLLSDRFSAERPKGSFSTLEIQRTEQGDSAMYLCASSLRSPGFTGELFFGEGSRLTVL.

The chain links TRBV29-1 to TRBJ2-5, with D perhaps matching TRBD1 or TRBD2 (6 bases each). V gave up 4 bases and J gave up 5 bases, with 11 bases separating them. Germline V gene data show CDR1 as SQVTM and CDR2 as ANQGSEA. The CDR3 runs 12 residues. CDR3 nucleotide sequence: TGCAGCGTTGTACAGGGAGGTGAGACCCAGTACTTC. Protein sequence: CSVVQGGETQYF.

The CDR3 bases are TGTGCCAGCAGTCCCCGGACTAGCGCCTACTACGAGCAGTACTTC. Its translation is CASSPRTSAYYEQYF. V gene TRBV28 combines with J gene TRBJ2-7; 9 positions agree with TRBD2. The CDR3 contains 15 residues. The germline CDR1 and CDR2 sequences are MDHEN and SYDVKM. V shed 5 bases, J shed 3 bases, and the junction held 8 bases outside the gene matches.

This clonotype was observed a few times. This chain links TRBV20-1 with TRBJ2-7; 12 bases are shared with TRBD2. This CDR3 is 16 amino acids long. Germline V lookup: CDR1 DFQATT, CDR2 SNEGSKA (reference sequence). Trimming cost V 4 bases and J 3 bases; bases outside gene matches: 10. The DNA of the CDR3 is TGCAGTGCTATACCCCTAGCGGGAGGGCCCCACTACGAGCAGTACTTC. Its protein product is CSAIPLAGGPHYEQYF.

The rearrangement links TRBV7-6 to TRBJ2-7, with D tentatively TRBD1 or TRBD2 (5 bases each). Trimming shortened V by 0 bases and J by 3 bases, and 6 bases separated the two germline ends. Germline values: CDR1 SGHVS, CDR2 FNYEAQ. The CDR3 consists of 13 residues. The CDR3: CASSLAGVYEQYF. The DNA of the CDR3 is TGTGCCAGCAGCTTAGCGGGGGTCTACGAGCAGTACTTC.

This clonotype was detected only a few times. The rearrangement uses TRBV6-1 and TRBJ2-7; the D gene is possibly TRBD1 (7 bases). With 4 bases removed from V and 6 bases from J, the gap between germline ends came to 16 bases. Germline V gene sequence: CDR1 MNHNS, CDR2 SASEGT. The CDR3 loop spans 14 amino acids. Written as DNA, the CDR3 is TGTGCCAGCAGTGGCGGGACAGCTAGGTCCGAGCAGTACTTC. Protein product: CASSGGTARSEQYF.

The J gene is TRBJ2-1, the V gene TRBV20-1, with 8 positions matching TRBD2. The CDR3 has 19 amino acids. CDR1 and CDR2 from the germline V gene are DFQATT and SNEGSKA (reference sequence). The ends lost 6 bases at V and 0 bases at J; junction bases unmatched: 19. The CDR3 loop is CSAQAPGLVRQSSYNEQFF. The CDR3 DNA is TGCAGTGCCCAGGCGCCGGGACTAGTGCGACAAAGCTCCTACAATGAGCAGTTCTTC.

The J gene is TRBJ2-2, the V gene TRBV6-5, with 7 bases that match TRBD1. Trimming removed 4 bases from V and 0 bases from J; junction bases left unmatched: 5. Germline CDR1 MNHEY, CDR2 SVGAGI. The CDR3 length is 16 residues. CDR3 sequence reads: CASSFIGTANTGELFF. DNA of the CDR3: TGTGCCAGCAGTTTTATCGGGACAGCGAACACCGGGGAGCTGTTTTTT.

This clonotype was detected only a few times. The chain uses TRBV10-3 and TRBJ2-1, with 13 bases that match TRBD2. CDR1 and CDR2 from the germline V gene are ENHRY and SYGVKD. The CDR3 runs 13 residues. V dropped 10 bases and J dropped 7; count of bases not matched to a gene: 4. CDR3 nucleotide sequence: TGTGCCACCGGGACTAGCGGGACGAATGAGCAGTTCTTC. Translating gives CATGTSGTNEQFF.

This chain connects TRBV4-3 to TRBJ2-2; 7 bases are shared with TRBD2. Germline V gene sequence: CDR1 LGHNA, CDR2 YSLEER. Trimming removed 4 bases from V and 6 bases from J; junction bases left unmatched: 8. The CDR3 is 15 amino acids. CDR3 sequence (DNA): TGCGCCAGCAGCCCGGGGGGACTTCCCGCCGGGGAGCTGTTTTTT. It codes for CASSPGGLPAGELFF.

J is TRBJ2-5 and V is TRBV18, with D perhaps TRBD2 (7 bases). Trimming pared 3 bases from V and 5 bases from J, leaving 16 bases between. The CDR3 runs to 15 residues. Germline CDR1 and CDR2: KGHSH and LQKENI. The CDR3 is CASSPVDGGQETQYF. CDR3 sequence (DNA): TGTGCCAGCTCACCGGTGGACGGGGGGCAGGAGACCCAGTACTTC.

This clonotype was seen at least ten times. The CDR3 DNA is TGTGCCAGCAGTTCCACATATAACACTGAAGCTTTCTTT. Amino acids: CASSSTYNTEAFF. The chain uses TRBV6-5 and TRBJ1-1; no definite D call. Germline assignment: CDR1 MNHEY and CDR2 SVGAGI. The CDR3 length is 13 residues. Trimming left V 4 bases short and J 2 bases short, with 8 bases between.